The TCR beta chain under discussion was sequenced for a study of neurological immune-mediated disorders. Study outcomes and limitations: The study found the most TCR clonal expansion in HTLV-1-associated myelopathy and the least in multiple sclerosis, below healthy controls. Expanded clones shared no identical CDR3 amino acid sequences across subjects, which suggested private TCR-beta repertoires in all groups.

From germline, CDR1 is SGHRS and CDR2 YFSETQ. V was trimmed by 2 bases and J by 0 bases, leaving 9 bases between them. The CDR3 length is 15 residues. This clonotype was detected ten times or more. Its target is unknown. The unsorted libraries were produced from 2 million PBMCs held at -80 C. By 5'RACE with 10-nucleotide random UMIs, the cDNA was made. TCRdb processed the 5' RACE reads anew with MiXCR; each CDR3 protein has one entry. The repertoire holds 35,000 to 45,000 distinct CDR3 sequences, with roughly 7% as singletons. The sample consisted of PBMCs. This receptor was obtained from a woman in her 40s in good health. The rearrangement uses TRBV5-1 and TRBJ2-1; no clear D. This chain's CDR3 is CASSFFPDSYNEQFF. CDR3 bases: TGCGCCAGCAGCTTTTTCCCAGACTCCTACAATGAGCAGTTCTTC.